The 10 T cell receptor beta chains in this list originate from one sample, sequenced in a study of T cell responses to AZD1222 COVID-19 vaccine. The assay was immunoSEQ multiplex PCR, and TCRdb's table has in-frame clones only and misses some. This table has approximately 150,000 clones, 85% to 95% appearing once. The specimen comprised peripheral blood, sampled after recovery from COVID-19. The receptors derive from an adult who had recovered from COVID-19.

J is TRBJ2-6 and V is TRBV5-1; 8 bases map to TRBD1. Germline V gives CDR1 SGHRS, CDR2 YFSETQ. V lost 0 bases to trimming and J lost 2 bases; unmatched junction nucleotides: 16. The CDR3 is 21 residues long. CDR3 DNA: TGCGCCAGCAGCTTGGTCCCCTGGACAGGGTGGAGGCATACTGGGGCCAACGTCCTGACTTTC. Protein sequence: CASSLVPWTGWRHTGANVLTF.

V is TRBV7-9 and J is TRBJ1-5; TRBD1 might be the D (5 bases). The CDR3 totals 15 residues. Germline V gene data show CDR1 as SEHNR and CDR2 as FQNEAQ (reference sequence). V lost 5 bases to trimming and J lost 2 bases, with 13 bases between them. This CDR3 reads CASSPLGHGNQPQHF. As DNA, the CDR3 is TGTGCCAGCAGCCCCCTGGGGCACGGCAATCAGCCCCAGCATTTT. The whole variable domain, remainder taken from reference TRBV7-9 and TRBJ1-5, is DTGVSQNPRHKITKRGQNVTFRCDPISEHNRLYWYRQTLGQGPEFLTYFQNEAQLEKSRLLSDRFSAERPKGSFSTLEIQRTEQGDSAMYLCASSPLGHGNQPQHFGDGTRLSIL.

The genes are TRBV3-1 (or the pseudogene TRBV3-2) and TRBJ1-5, with a weak D call TRBD1 (5 bases). Germline V gene sequence: CDR1 LGHDT, CDR2 YNNKEL (reference sequence). This CDR3 spans 15 amino acids. Trimming left V 4 bases short and J 0 bases short, with 10 bases between. In nucleotides, the CDR3 is TGTGCCAGCAGCCGCCGACAGAATAGCAATCAGCCCCAGCATTTT. Translated, it gives CASSRRQNSNQPQHF.

This chain joins TRBV6-5 and TRBJ2-2; no definite D call. V was shortened by 5 bases and J by 6 bases, with 13 bases between the two germline ends. The CDR3 spans 14 residues. Germline V gene lookup returns CDR1 MNHEY and CDR2 SVGAGI. The CDR3 coding sequence is TGTGCCAGCAGTCCTCGCGCTCGGGCCGGGGAGCTGTTTTTT. This codes for CASSPRARAGELFF.

V usage is TRBV19 and J usage is TRBJ1-1, with D tentatively TRBD1 (6 bases). Germline CDR1 and CDR2: LNHDA and SQIVND (reference sequence). The CDR3 runs to 15 residues. The germline V and J ends were trimmed by 3 bases and 8 bases, with 19 bases remaining between them. CDR3 residues: CASSILGTGGQEAFF. DNA for the CDR3: TGTGCCAGTAGTATTTTAGGGACGGGGGGACAAGAAGCTTTCTTT.

For this clone: The same CDR3 also results from other DNA sequences found in this sample. The chain couples TRBV27 to TRBJ2-1, with a tentative D call TRBD1 (6 bases). Trimming removed 3 bases from V and 6 bases from J, with 6 bases in between. Per germline, CDR1 MNHEY and CDR2 SMNVEV (reference sequence). This CDR3 is built from 12 residues. The CDR3 DNA reads TGTGCCAGCAGTTTCAGGGGCAATGAGCAGTTCTTC. Protein product: CASSFRGNEQFF.

The gene calls are TRBV6-5 and TRBJ1-6; TRBD1 agrees at 7 bases. The CDR3 has 14 residues. Germline trimming cut 10 bases from V and 7 bases from J; bases unmatched to any gene: 10. Per germline, CDR1 MNHEY and CDR2 SVGAGI. The CDR3 nucleotides are TGTGCCATCACGGAGGGACAGCGAAATTCACCCCTCCACTTT. Protein sequence: CAITEGQRNSPLHF.

The V call is TRBV5-8, the J call TRBJ2-1; D is ambiguous. V shed 4 bases and J shed 5 bases, with 16 bases lying between them. The germline gives CDR1 SGHTS, CDR2 YDEGEE. The length of the CDR3 is 15 residues. The chain's CDR3 is CASSQDDGRHNEQFF. CDR3 DNA: TGTGCCAGCAGCCAAGATGATGGACGCCACAATGAGCAGTTCTTC.

The chain combines TRBV28 with TRBJ2-7; a weak D match, TRBD2 (6 bases). CDR3 length: 15 amino acids. The V gene's germline CDR1 is MDHEN and CDR2 SYDVKM. The V end lost 5 bases, the J end lost 1 base, and 15 bases lay between the germline ends. The CDR3 region is CASSGRDFGSYEQYF. The CDR3 DNA follows: TGTGCCAGCAGTGGTCGGGACTTTGGTTCCTACGAGCAGTACTTC.

V and J are TRBV9 and TRBJ2-2, with TRBD1 matching 8 bases. Trimming at V came to 3 bases and at J to 5 bases, leaving 6 bases not matched to a gene. Germline values: CDR1 SGDLS, CDR2 YYNGEE. The CDR3 has 15 residues. The CDR3 region is CASSGRGRETGELFF. The CDR3 DNA reads TGTGCCAGCAGCGGCAGGGGGCGCGAAACCGGGGAGCTGTTTTTT.